This TCR beta chain is from a study of CD8+ T cells in alopecia areata. Study observations and caveats: Lesional scalp exceeded normal scalp in clonality, especially in alopecia totalis/universalis. The study found TCR sharing across patients less clear than in mice, possibly for HLA reasons. Sequence data from scalp samples additionally include resident alphabeta T cells of normal skin.

The germline gives CDR1 SSHAT, CDR2 FNYEAQ (reference sequence). The CDR3 loop spans 13 amino acids. cDNA reverse transcribed from extracted RNA served as the sequencing template. Produced via immunoSEQ multiplex PCR; TCRdb's table is partial and in-frame only. The sample contains around 140,000 clones, around 49% of which appear only once. Details on this clone: What it binds is not known. The junction differs from germline at one of its ends, possibly a read error.

Peripheral blood samples and lesional scalp punch biopsies were obtained from alopecia areata patients. The input for sequencing was CD8+ T cells sorted from blood, taken at week 0. The TCR comes from a human donor with alopecia areata. This chain connects TRBV7-7 to TRBJ2-3; D remains ambiguous. CDR3 residues: CASSFDGTDTQYF. The CDR3 nucleotides read TGTGCTAGCAGCTTTGACGGCACAGATACGCAGTATTTT.